The next 26 T cell receptor beta chains were all read from a single sample in a study of blood T cell repertoires in COVID-19. Clones were sequenced by immunoSEQ multiplex PCR, and TCRdb holds only the in-frame ones, with some missing. The sample comprises some 400,000 clones, roughly 86% of which are singletons, and 1.5% to 2% rests with the top ten. Sequenced material: PBMCs or T cells enriched from blood (not recorded which). These receptor sequences come from a woman aged 30 to 39 who had recovered from COVID-19.

This chain joins TRBV7-2 and TRBJ2-1; 7 nucleotides match TRBD1. The length of the CDR3 is 15 residues. V shed 1 base, J shed 5 bases, and the junction held 5 bases outside the gene matches. The germline CDR1 and CDR2 sequences are SGHTA and FQGNSA. The CDR3 reads CASSLVGQPNNEQFF. In DNA form, the CDR3 reads TGTGCCAGCAGCTTAGTGGGACAGCCTAACAATGAGCAGTTCTTC.

The genes are TRBV7-2 and TRBJ1-6; D unresolved. V was shortened by 2 bases and J by 10 bases, with 15 bases between the two germline ends. There are 15 residues in the CDR3. The germline CDR1 and CDR2 sequences are SGHTA and FQGNSA. The CDR3 loop is CASSLNGVPGSPLHF. CDR3 coding DNA: TGTGCCAGCAGCTTAAATGGCGTACCGGGGTCACCCCTCCACTTT.

This chain uses TRBV7-3 with TRBJ2-5; 10 bases agree with TRBD2. CDR3 length equals 18 residues. Germline V gives CDR1 SGHTA, CDR2 FQGTGA. Trimming removed 5 bases from V and 2 bases from J; junction bases left unmatched: 14. The CDR3 sequence: CASSPSGGALLSQETQYF. DNA for the CDR3: TGTGCCAGCAGCCCGAGCGGGGGGGCCCTTTTGTCGCAAGAGACCCAGTACTTC.

The chain carries TRBV11-2 and TRBJ2-2; no firm D call. CDR1 and CDR2 from the germline V gene are SGHAT and FQNNGV. The CDR3 is 18 amino acids. Trimming cost V 0 bases and J 4 bases, with 18 bases left between them. CDR3 loop: CASSLDSRQPLGTGELFF. CDR3 coding DNA: TGTGCCAGCAGCTTAGACTCGCGACAACCGTTGGGCACCGGGGAGCTGTTTTTT.

J is TRBJ2-2 and V is TRBV10-2; possibly TRBD2 for D (5 bases). Germline V gene sequence: CDR1 WSHSY, CDR2 SAAADI. Trimming took 6 bases from V and 6 from J, leaving 11 bases between them. The CDR3 is made up of 13 amino acids. The CDR3 coding sequence is TGCGCCAGCAGCCGGGGAGTATCCGGGGAGCTGTTTTTT. Amino acids: CASSRGVSGELFF.

The chain is built from TRBV7-2 and TRBJ2-1, with TRBD2 matching 10 bases. From germline, CDR1 is SGHTA and CDR2 FQGNSA. J lost 9 bases, V lost 4 bases, and 15 bases had no gene match. The CDR3 spans 17 residues. The CDR3 DNA is TGTGCCAGCAGCTCCCCCGTAGCGGGGGGCCTCTCCAGTGAGCAGTTCTTC. This encodes CASSSPVAGGLSSEQFF.

The chain carries TRBV19 and TRBJ2-7; 7 bases are shared with TRBD1. Unmatched junction bases numbered 14, after V lost 3 bases and J lost 6 bases. Germline CDR1 LNHDA, CDR2 SQIVND (reference sequence). The CDR3 is 16 residues long. CDR3 in amino acids: CASSIIGTVGLPEQYF. The DNA of the CDR3 is TGTGCCAGTAGTATTATCGGGACAGTAGGTCTCCCCGAGCAGTACTTC.

The rearrangement joins TRBV18 to TRBJ2-1, with 8 nucleotides matching TRBD2. Germline CDR1 reads KGHSH; CDR2 reads LQKENI. This CDR3 has 16 residues. The junction had 11 bases not matched to a gene; V was cut back by 3 bases and J by 7 bases. The chain's CDR3 is CASSPLRGVTRNEQFF. In nucleotides, the CDR3 is TGTGCCAGCTCACCTTTGCGGGGGGTAACGAGGAATGAGCAGTTCTTC.

V gene TRBV4-3 combines with J gene TRBJ2-7; the D is unclear. This CDR3 spans 15 amino acids. The germline gives CDR1 LGHNA, CDR2 YSLEER. V lost 0 bases and J 0 bases, leaving 9 bases between the germline ends. The DNA for the CDR3 is TGCGCCAGCAGCCAAGAGCCCCATAGCTCCTACGAGCAGTACTTC. Encoded protein: CASSQEPHSSYEQYF.

This chain links TRBV9 with TRBJ1-5, with a weak D call TRBD1 (5 bases). The CDR3 loop spans 13 amino acids. V lost 3 bases and J lost 7, with 11 bases in between. Germline CDR1 SGDLS, CDR2 YYNGEE. The CDR3 loop is CASSAFAGQPQHF. CDR3 DNA sequence: TGTGCCAGCAGCGCGTTCGCAGGGCAGCCCCAGCATTTT.

The genes are TRBV7-9 and TRBJ2-1, with 11 bases fitting TRBD2. Germline values: CDR1 SEHNR, CDR2 FQNEAQ (reference sequence). The V gene end was trimmed by 9 bases and the J gene end by 9 bases; junction bases not matched to a gene: 25. The CDR3 covers 19 residues. The CDR3 nucleotides are TGTGCCAGTTATCCCCCGGCCCCAACTAGCGGGAGAGGAATTGGTGAGCAGTTCTTC. Protein: CASYPPAPTSGRGIGEQFF. The full variable domain, completed using reference TRBV7-9 and TRBJ2-1, is DTGVSQNPRHKITKRGQNVTFRCDPISEHNRLYWYRQTLGQGPEFLTYFQNEAQLEKSRLLSDRFSAERPKGSFSTLEIQRTEQGDSAMYLCASYPPAPTSGRGIGEQFFGPGTRLTVL.

This chain links TRBV11-2 with TRBJ1-2; maybe TRBD1 (6 bases). The CDR3 extends over 14 amino acids. Trimming pared 4 bases from V and 4 bases from J, leaving 13 bases between. Germline-derived CDR1 and CDR2 are SGHAT and FQNNGV. CDR3 residues: CASSSRGSPYGYTF. The CDR3 DNA is TGTGCCAGCAGCTCAAGGGGGAGCCCCTATGGCTACACCTTC.

This clone was seen only once. V usage is TRBV4-2 and J usage is TRBJ2-1; no definite D call. The CDR3 sequence is 14 residues long. Germline V gene lookup returns CDR1 LGHNA and CDR2 YNFKEQ. V was pared by 1 base and J by 7 bases, with 11 bases between. The DNA of the CDR3 is TGTGCCAGCAGCCAAGGCCTAGACGGTAATGAGCAGTTCTTC. It yields the protein CASSQGLDGNEQFF.

V is TRBV5-1 and J is TRBJ2-1, with TRBD2 matching 11 bases. V lost 3 bases to trimming and J lost 8 bases; unmatched junction nucleotides: 10. This CDR3 is built from 16 residues. Germline V gene sequence: CDR1 SGHRS, CDR2 YFSETQ. In DNA form, the CDR3 reads TGCGCCAGCAGCTCAATAGCGGGAGGGCCGACGTATGAGCAGTTCTTC. Translation: CASSSIAGGPTYEQFF.

This clone has a single count. The chain uses TRBV28 and TRBJ1-1; D perhaps matches TRBD1 (6 bases). V lost 7 bases and J lost 2, with 23 bases in between. CDR3 length: 17 amino acids. Germline lookup yields CDR1 MDHEN and CDR2 SYDVKM. This CDR3 is CASISLRGISGNTEAFF. The DNA for the CDR3 is TGTGCCAGCATATCACTCAGGGGAATTTCGGGAAACACTGAAGCTTTCTTT.

This clone appeared once. The genes are TRBV19 and TRBJ1-1; D is perhaps TRBD1 (6 bases). Trimming removed 3 bases from V and 1 base from J, with 9 bases in between. The CDR3 totals 14 residues. CDR1 and CDR2 (germline): LNHDA, SQIVND (reference sequence). The CDR3 loop reads CASSIGGANTEAFF. The CDR3 nucleotides are TGTGCCAGTAGTATTGGGGGGGCGAACACTGAAGCTTTCTTT.

The chain uses TRBV4-3 and TRBJ1-1; the match to TRBD1 covers 9 bases. The junction had 2 bases not matched to a gene; V was cut back by 4 bases and J by 5 bases. This CDR3 has 13 residues. CDR1 and CDR2 (germline): LGHNA, YSLEER. The chain's CDR3 is CASSRDRVTEAFF. DNA for the CDR3: TGCGCCAGCAGCCGGGACAGGGTTACTGAAGCTTTCTTT.

The chain is built from TRBV27 and TRBJ1-4, with 10 bases lining up with TRBD1. This CDR3 has 16 amino acids. CDR1 and CDR2 (germline): MNHEY, SMNVEV (reference sequence). The ends lost 2 bases at V and 7 bases at J; junction bases unmatched: 7. Here the CDR3 DNA reads TGTGCCAGCAGTTTACTTCGGACAGGGGGTTTTGAAAAACTGTTTTTT. Its protein is CASSLLRTGGFEKLFF.

The CDR3 DNA reads as TGTGCCAGCAGCTTAAGGGCCATATCCAGGGGGACCTACGAGCAGTACTTC. It encodes CASSLRAISRGTYEQYF. This chain connects TRBV7-8 to TRBJ2-7, with TRBD1 matching over 7 bases. Germline V gives CDR1 SGHVS, CDR2 FQNEAQ. The CDR3 totals 17 residues. Germline trimming cut 2 bases from V and 2 bases from J; bases unmatched to any gene: 12.

The chain has TRBV10-3 and TRBJ2-1; 8 bases match TRBD2. J gave up 4 bases and V 3 bases, and 5 bases lay outside the gene matches. The CDR3 length is 15 residues. Germline CDR1 reads ENHRY; CDR2 reads SYGVKD. CDR3 in DNA: TGTGCCATCAGTGACAGCGGGAGTACATACAATGAGCAGTTCTTC. As protein: CAISDSGSTYNEQFF.

The chain couples TRBV29-1 to TRBJ2-7, with unresolved D. CDR3 length equals 10 residues. With 5 bases removed from V and 10 bases from J, the gap between germline ends came to 12 bases. Germline V gene sequence: CDR1 SQVTM, CDR2 ANQGSEA. CDR3 amino acids: CSVKENRQYF. The DNA of the CDR3 is TGCAGCGTTAAGGAGAACCGCCAGTACTTC.

This rearrangement joins TRBV25-1 to TRBJ2-7, with D possibly being TRBD1 (6 bases). Germline CDR1 and CDR2: MGHDK and SYGVNS. The CDR3 covers 14 residues. Trimming removed 10 bases at V and 1 base at J, with 17 bases between. Here the CDR3 reads CATTTGIGSYEQYF. Written as DNA, the CDR3 is TGTGCCACCACCACAGGGATTGGTTCCTACGAGCAGTACTTC.

This clone turned up a few times. The chain joins TRBV6-6 to TRBJ2-2, with TRBD1 as a possible D gene (6 bases). V lost 5 bases, J lost 5 bases, and 21 bases lay in between. CDR3 length equals 17 residues. Germline values: CDR1 MNHNY, CDR2 SVGAGI (reference sequence). The CDR3 DNA reads as TGTGCCAGCAGTCCCCGAAAGACCAGCAGGGGTACCGGGGAGCTGTTTTTT. Translating it yields CASSPRKTSRGTGELFF.

V is TRBV27 and J is TRBJ2-2; possible D gene TRBD2, 6 bases. The germline V gene encodes CDR1 MNHEY and CDR2 SMNVEV (reference sequence). The CDR3 has 17 amino acids. V lost 5 bases and J lost 3, with 19 bases in between. This chain's CDR3 is CASSPFDGGTYTGELFF. In DNA, the CDR3 is TGTGCCAGCAGTCCCTTTGATGGAGGGACTTACACCGGGGAGCTGTTTTTT.

This clone showed up just once. V usage is TRBV25-1 and J usage is TRBJ2-3; 7 bases map to TRBD2. The V gene's germline CDR1 is MGHDK and CDR2 SYGVNS. The V and J ends lost 3 bases and 6 bases, in that order; junction bases with no gene match: 9. The CDR3 runs 15 residues. CDR3: CASSDIGRSVDTQYF. In nucleotides, the CDR3 is TGTGCCAGCAGTGATATCGGGAGGTCCGTGGATACGCAGTATTTT.

The gene calls are TRBV2 and TRBJ1-1, with 7 bases aligning to TRBD1. Looked up from germline, CDR1 is SNHLY and CDR2 is FYNNEI. The trim removed 3 bases at V and 4 bases at J, leaving 2 bases unmatched. This CDR3 contains 13 residues. The CDR3 nucleotides are TGTGCCAGCAGTGAGGGACAGACCACTGAAGCTTTCTTT. Encoded protein: CASSEGQTTEAFF.